This T cell receptor (beta chain) was captured by sequencing in a study of T-cell memory formation after mild COVID-19. In the study overall: There were largely donor-specific TCR clusters.

General study points: The appearance of some responding clones in pre-infection memory suggested that cross-reactive memory joined.

Constant-segment primers served in 5'RACE that generated TCR alpha and TCR beta cDNA libraries bearing sample barcodes and UMIs. TCRdb processed the 5' RACE reads anew with MiXCR; each CDR3 protein has one entry. The table includes 350,000 to 500,000 distinct CDR3 sequences, under 20% detected once. The germline gives CDR1 SGHVS, CDR2 FNYEAQ. V was pared by 5 bases and J by 7 bases, with 12 bases between. This CDR3 contains 13 residues. This clonotype was counted at least ten times. As yet, its antigen is unknown. The sequence was collected from a man aged 18 to 30 who had mild COVID-19 (a few samples of this study predate the infection). Cell type and time point are not known. This sequence joins TRBV7-6 and TRBJ2-1; TRBD2 is a possible D gene (6 bases). Sequencing was carried out using PBMCs or a T cell subset sorted from them (not recorded which). The CDR3 loop reads CASSAGTQNEQFF. CDR3 bases: TGTGCCAGCAGCGCCGGGACTCAAAATGAGCAGTTCTTC.